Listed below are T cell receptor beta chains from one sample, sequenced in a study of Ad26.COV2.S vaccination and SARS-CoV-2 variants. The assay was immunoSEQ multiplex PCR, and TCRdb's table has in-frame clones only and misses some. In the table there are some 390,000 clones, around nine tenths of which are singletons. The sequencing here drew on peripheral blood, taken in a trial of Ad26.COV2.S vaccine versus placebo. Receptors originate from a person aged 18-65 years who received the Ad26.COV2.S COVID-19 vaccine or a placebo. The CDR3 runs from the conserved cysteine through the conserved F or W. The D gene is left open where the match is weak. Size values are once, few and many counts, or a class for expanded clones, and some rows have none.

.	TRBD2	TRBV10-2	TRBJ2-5	TGCGCCAGCAGTGAGTCGGTAGCGGGAGTCTTTTACCAAGAGACCCAGTACTTC	CASSESVAGVFYQETQYF
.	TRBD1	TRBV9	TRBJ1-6	TGTGCCAGCAGCCCCCACCCCCGGGACAGGGATGGTTCACCCCTCCACTTT	CASSPHPRDRDGSPLHF
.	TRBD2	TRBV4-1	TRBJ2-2	TGCGCCAGCAGCCAAGGGACAGCGGGAGCCGGGGAGCTGTTTTTT	CASSQGTAGAGELFF
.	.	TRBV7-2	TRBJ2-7	TGTGCCAGCAGCTTAGGTGCGGGGACCGAGCAGTACTTC	CASSLGAGTEQYF
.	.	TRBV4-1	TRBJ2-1	TGCGCCAGCAGCCAAAGGGGGGCTGGCTATGAGCAGTTCTTC	CASSQRGAGYEQFF
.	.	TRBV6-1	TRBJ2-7	TGTGCCAGCAGTGAAAGAGGGACTCCCGGGGAGCAGTACTTC	CASSERGTPGEQYF
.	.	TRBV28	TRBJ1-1	TGTGCCAGCAGTATTACAGGGATGGTAGGGAGCACTGAAGCTTTCTTT	CASSITGMVGSTEAFF
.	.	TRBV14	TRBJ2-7	TGTGCCAGCAGCCAAGGGCTCGTCTACGAGCAGTACTTC	CASSQGLVYEQYF
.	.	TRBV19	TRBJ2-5	TGTGCCAGTAGTCCATCGGTGACCTACAAGGAGACCCAGTACTTC	CASSPSVTYKETQYF
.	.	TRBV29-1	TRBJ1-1	TGCAGCGTTGTAGGGGCGAACACTGAAGCTTTCTTT	CSVVGANTEAFF
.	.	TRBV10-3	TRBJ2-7	TGTGCCATCAGTGAGGGGGGGAGCCGCGAGCAGTACTTC	CAISEGGSREQYF
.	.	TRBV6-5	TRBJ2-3	TGTGCCAGCACCTCCCGGAGTAGCACAGATACGCAGTATTTT	CASTSRSSTDTQYF
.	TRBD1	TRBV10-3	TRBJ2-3	TGTGCCATCAGTGCCCAGGGGGCGACAGATACGCAGTATTTT	CAISAQGATDTQYF
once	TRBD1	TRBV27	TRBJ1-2	TGTGCCAGCAGTTTATCGATGGCAGGGGGAGCCGCTAACTATGGCTACACCTTC	CASSLSMAGGAANYGYTF
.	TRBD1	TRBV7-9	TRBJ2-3	TGTGCCAGCAGCTTTTCCTGGCGTCATCAGGGGGCAGATACGCAGTATTTT	CASSFSWRHQGADTQYF
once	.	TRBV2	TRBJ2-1	TGTGCCAGCAGTGAATTCCGGAACCTATACAATGAGCAGTTCTTC	CASSEFRNLYNEQFF
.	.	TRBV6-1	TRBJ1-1	TGTGCCAGCAGTGAAGCGCTTCGAGTTGCAGGAGGCGGGAACACTGAAGCTTTCTTT	CASSEALRVAGGGNTEAFF
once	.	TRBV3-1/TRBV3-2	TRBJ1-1	TGTGCCAGCAGCCGGAAAAGGTCGGACACTGAAGCTTTCTTT	CASSRKRSDTEAFF
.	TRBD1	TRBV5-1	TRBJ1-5	TGCGCCAGCAGCCCGGCAACAGGGGACAATCAGCCCCAGCATTTT	CASSPATGDNQPQHF
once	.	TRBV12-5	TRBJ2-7	TGTGCTAGTGGTTTGACTACAGGGTACGAGCAGTACTTC	CASGLTTGYEQYF